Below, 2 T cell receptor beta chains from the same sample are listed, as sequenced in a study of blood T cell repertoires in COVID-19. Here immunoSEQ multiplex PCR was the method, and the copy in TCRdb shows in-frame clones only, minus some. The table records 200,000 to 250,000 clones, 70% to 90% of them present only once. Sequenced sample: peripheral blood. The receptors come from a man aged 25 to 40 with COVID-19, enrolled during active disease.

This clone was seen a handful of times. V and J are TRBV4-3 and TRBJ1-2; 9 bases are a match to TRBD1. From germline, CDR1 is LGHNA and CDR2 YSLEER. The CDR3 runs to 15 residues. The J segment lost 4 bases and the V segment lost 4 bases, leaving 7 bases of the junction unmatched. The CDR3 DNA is TGCGCCAGCAGCCGAGGACAGGGGAGCGCCTATGGCTACACCTTC. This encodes CASSRGQGSAYGYTF.

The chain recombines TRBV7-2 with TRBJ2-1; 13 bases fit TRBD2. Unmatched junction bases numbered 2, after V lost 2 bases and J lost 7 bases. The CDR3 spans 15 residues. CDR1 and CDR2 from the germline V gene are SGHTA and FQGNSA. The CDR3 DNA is TGTGCCAGCAGCTTACTACTAGCGGGAGGGAATGAGCAGTTCTTC. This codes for CASSLLLAGGNEQFF.